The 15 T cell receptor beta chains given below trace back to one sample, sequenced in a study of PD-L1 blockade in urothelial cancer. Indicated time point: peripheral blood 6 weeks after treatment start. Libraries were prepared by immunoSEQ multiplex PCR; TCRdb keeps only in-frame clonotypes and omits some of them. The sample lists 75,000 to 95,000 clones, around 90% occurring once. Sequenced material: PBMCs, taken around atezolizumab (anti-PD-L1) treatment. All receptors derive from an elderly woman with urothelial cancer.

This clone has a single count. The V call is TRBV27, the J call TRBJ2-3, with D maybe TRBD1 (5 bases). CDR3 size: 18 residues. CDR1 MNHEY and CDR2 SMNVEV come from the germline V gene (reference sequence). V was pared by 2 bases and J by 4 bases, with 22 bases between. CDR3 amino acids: CASSLVTGIGPRADTQYF. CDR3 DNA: TGTGCCAGCAGTTTAGTCACAGGTATTGGGCCTAGGGCAGATACGCAGTATTTT.

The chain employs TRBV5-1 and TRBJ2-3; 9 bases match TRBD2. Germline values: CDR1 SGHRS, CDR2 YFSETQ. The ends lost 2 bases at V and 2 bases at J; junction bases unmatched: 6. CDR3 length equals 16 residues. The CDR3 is CASSLVRLADTDTQYF. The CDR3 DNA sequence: TGCGCCAGCAGCTTAGTCAGACTAGCGGACACAGATACGCAGTATTTT. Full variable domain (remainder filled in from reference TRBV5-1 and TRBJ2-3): KAGVTQTPRYLIKTRGQQVTLSCSPISGHRSVSWYQQTPGQGLQFLFEYFSETQRNKGNFPGRFSGRQFSNSRSEMNVSTLELGDSALYLCASSLVRLADTDTQYFGPGTRLTVL.

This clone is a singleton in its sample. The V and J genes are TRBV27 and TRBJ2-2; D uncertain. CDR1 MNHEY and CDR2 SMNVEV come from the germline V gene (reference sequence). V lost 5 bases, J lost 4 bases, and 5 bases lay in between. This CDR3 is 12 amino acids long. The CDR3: CASSRFTGELFF. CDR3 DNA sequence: TGTGCCAGCAGTCGGTTCACCGGGGAGCTGTTTTTT.

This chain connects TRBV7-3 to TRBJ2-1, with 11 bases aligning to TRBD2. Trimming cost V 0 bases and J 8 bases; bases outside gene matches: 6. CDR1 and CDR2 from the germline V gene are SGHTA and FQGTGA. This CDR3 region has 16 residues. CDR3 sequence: CASSLTGLAGGHEQFF. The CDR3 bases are TGTGCCAGCAGCTTAACTGGGCTAGCGGGAGGCCATGAGCAGTTCTTC.

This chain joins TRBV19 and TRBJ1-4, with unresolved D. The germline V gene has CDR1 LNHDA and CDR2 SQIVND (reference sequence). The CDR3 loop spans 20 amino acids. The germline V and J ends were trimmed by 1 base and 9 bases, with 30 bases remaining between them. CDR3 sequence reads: CASSIGVLQPVDPWVKKLFF. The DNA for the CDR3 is TGTGCCAGTAGTATAGGGGTCTTACAGCCTGTCGACCCCTGGGTGAAAAAACTGTTTTTT.

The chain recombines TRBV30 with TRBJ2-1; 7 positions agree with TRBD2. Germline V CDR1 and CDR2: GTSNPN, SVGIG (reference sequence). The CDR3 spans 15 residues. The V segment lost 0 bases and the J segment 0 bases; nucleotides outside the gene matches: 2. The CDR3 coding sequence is TGTGCCTGGAGTGTGGGCGGGAGCTCCTACAATGAGCAGTTCTTC. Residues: CAWSVGGSSYNEQFF.

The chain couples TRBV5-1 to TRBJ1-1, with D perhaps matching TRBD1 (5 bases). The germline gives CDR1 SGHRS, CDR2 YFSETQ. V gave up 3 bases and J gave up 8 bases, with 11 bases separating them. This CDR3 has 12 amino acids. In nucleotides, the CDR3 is TGCGCCAGCAGCTCCGGGAGGGGCGAAGCTTTCTTT. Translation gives CASSSGRGEAFF.

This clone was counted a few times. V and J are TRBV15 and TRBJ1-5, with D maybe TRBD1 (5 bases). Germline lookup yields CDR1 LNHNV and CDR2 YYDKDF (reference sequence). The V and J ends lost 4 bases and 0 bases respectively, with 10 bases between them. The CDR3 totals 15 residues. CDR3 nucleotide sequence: TGTGCCACCAGCACCAGGGAATATAGCAATCAGCCCCAGCATTTT. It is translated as CATSTREYSNQPQHF.

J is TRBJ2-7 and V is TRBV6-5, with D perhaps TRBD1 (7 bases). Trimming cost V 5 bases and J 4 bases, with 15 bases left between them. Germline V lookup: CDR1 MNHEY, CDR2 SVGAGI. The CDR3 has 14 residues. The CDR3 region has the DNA TGTGCCAGCAGTGGCGGGACAGTCGGGTACGAGCAGTACTTC. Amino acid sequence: CASSGGTVGYEQYF.

CDR3 loop: CAWKQGLSGNTIYF. The CDR3 nucleotides are TGTGCCTGGAAGCAGGGCCTCTCTGGAAACACCATATATTTT. This chain connects TRBV30 to TRBJ1-3; D may be TRBD1 (5 bases). Trimming took 4 bases from V and 0 from J, leaving 10 bases between them. The CDR3 runs 14 residues. Germline V gene data show CDR1 as GTSNPN and CDR2 as SVGIG (reference sequence).

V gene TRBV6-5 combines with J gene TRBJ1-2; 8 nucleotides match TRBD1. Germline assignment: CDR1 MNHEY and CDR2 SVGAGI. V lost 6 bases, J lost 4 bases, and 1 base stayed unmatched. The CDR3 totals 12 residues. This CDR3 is CASRDRAYGYTF. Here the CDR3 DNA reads TGTGCCAGCAGGGACAGGGCCTATGGCTACACCTTC.

The CDR3 loop reads CASSVDYSNQPQHF. The CDR3 DNA reads TGTGCCAGCAGTGTCGACTATAGCAATCAGCCCCAGCATTTT. V is TRBV2 and J is TRBJ1-5; the D is unclear. This CDR3 has 14 amino acids. V lost 4 bases, J lost 0 bases, and 7 bases lay in between. The V gene's germline CDR1 is SNHLY and CDR2 FYNNEI. Complete variable domain (other parts from reference TRBV2 and TRBJ1-5): EPEVTQTPSHQVTQMGQEVILRCVPISNHLYFYWYRQILGQKVEFLVSFYNNEISEKSEIFDDQFSVERPDGSNFTLKIRSTKLEDSAMYFCASSVDYSNQPQHFGDGTRLSIL.

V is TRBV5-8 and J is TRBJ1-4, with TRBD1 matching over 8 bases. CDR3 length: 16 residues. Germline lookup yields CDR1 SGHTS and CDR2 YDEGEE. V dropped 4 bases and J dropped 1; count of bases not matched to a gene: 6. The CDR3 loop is CASSPDRGGTNEKLFF. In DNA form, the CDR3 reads TGTGCCAGCAGCCCTGACAGGGGTGGAACTAATGAAAAACTGTTTTTT.

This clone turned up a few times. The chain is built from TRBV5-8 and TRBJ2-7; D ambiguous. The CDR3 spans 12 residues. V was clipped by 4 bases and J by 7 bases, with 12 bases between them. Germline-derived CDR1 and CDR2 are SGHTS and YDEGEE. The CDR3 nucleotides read TGTGCCAGCAGCATTTACCCCCGGGAGCAGTACTTC. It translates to CASSIYPREQYF.

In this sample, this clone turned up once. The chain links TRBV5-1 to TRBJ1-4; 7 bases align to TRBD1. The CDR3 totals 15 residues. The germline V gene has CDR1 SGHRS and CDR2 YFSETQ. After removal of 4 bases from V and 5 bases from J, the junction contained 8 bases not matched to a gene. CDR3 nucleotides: TGCGCCAGCAGCAATACCGGGACAGCCAATGAAAAACTGTTTTTT. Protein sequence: CASSNTGTANEKLFF.